This T cell receptor (beta chain) appears in the sequencing data of a study of shared clonotypes between healthy human individuals. Study as a whole: Aged between 18 and 49, the donors were a couple of women and three men. Study results and limitations: Rarefaction curves obtained for sorted subsets showed sequencing incomplete despite large depth. Researchers sampled only blood; tissue repertoires likely differ.

The donor cohort consisted entirely of Caucasian adults residing in Nashville, Tennessee. This clone has a handful of counts. Its antigen is unidentified. Assay: immunoSEQ multiplex PCR; the TCRdb copy retains only in-frame clones and omits some. The table lists roughly 650,000 clones, 95% to 98% of them singletons, with around 0.057% in the top ten. Sequenced: naive CD4+ T cells sorted from blood. The subset is: CD45RA+ positively selected. The receptor's source is a woman under 40 in good health.

This CDR3 is CAISTHSGSDTGELFF. The DNA of the CDR3 is TGTGCCATCAGCACCCATAGCGGGAGCGACACCGGGGAGCTGTTTTTT. The V call is TRBV10-3, the J call TRBJ2-2; 9 nucleotides match TRBD2. CDR1 is ENHRY and CDR2 is SYGVKD in the germline V gene. The CDR3 is 16 residues long. V lost 6 bases, J lost 3 bases, and 8 bases stayed unmatched.